The 21 T cell receptor beta chains presented below share a single source sample, sequenced in a study of CD8+CD57+ T cells in acquired aplastic anemia. Researchers used genomic DNA as the template to profile TCR beta VDJ and CDR3. TCRdb re-analysed the reads in MiXCR, keeping a single row per CDR3 protein. The sample lists 120,000 or so distinct CDR3 sequences; about 43% were seen once. An expansion of CD8+CD57+ cells by flow cytometry had been shown in patients chosen for sequencing. Material for sequencing was sorted CD4+, CD8+, or CD8+CD57+ T cells (not recorded which) from PBMCs. All receptors come from a human donor with aplastic anemia.

This clonotype occurred many times. This chain links TRBV19 with TRBJ2-1; TRBD1 matches 7 bases. This CDR3 is 13 amino acids long. The V gene's germline CDR1 is LNHDA and CDR2 SQIVND (reference sequence). V gave up 7 bases and J gave up 9 bases; unmatched junction bases: 9. The CDR3 loop reads CASKGTGVGEQFF. The DNA of the CDR3 is TGTGCCAGTAAGGGAACAGGGGTCGGTGAGCAGTTCTTC.

This chain joins TRBV20-1 and TRBJ2-7, with 8 bases lining up with TRBD2. The CDR3 spans 13 residues. The germline V gene has CDR1 DFQATT and CDR2 SNEGSKA (reference sequence). The V segment lost 1 base and the J segment 2 bases; nucleotides outside the gene matches: 1. The CDR3 region is CSARAGGPYEQYF. Written as DNA, the CDR3 is TGCAGTGCTAGAGCGGGGGGGCCCTACGAGCAGTACTTC.

The rearrangement uses TRBV15 and TRBJ2-1, with 10 bases lining up with TRBD2. Germline values: CDR1 LNHNV, CDR2 YYDKDF (reference sequence). This CDR3 spans 15 amino acids. The trim removed 3 bases at V and 5 bases at J, leaving 4 bases unmatched. In nucleotides, the CDR3 is TGTGCCACCAGCAGGAAAGCGGGAGGGGACAATGAGCAGTTCTTC. It yields the protein CATSRKAGGDNEQFF.

With regard to this clonotype: A much larger clone is a single base away; this may be a read error. The chain employs TRBV6-5 and TRBJ1-1; D remains ambiguous. Germline values: CDR1 MNHEY, CDR2 SVGAGI. The CDR3 sequence is 13 residues long. CDR3 region: CASSYSRDTEASF. DNA for the CDR3: TGTGCCAGCAGTTACTCCAGAGACACTGAAGCTTCCTTT.

A few counts support this clonotype. The conserved phenylalanine or tryptophan normally closing the CDR3 is absent here, so this likely arose from a read error. The DNA is left out, because the CDR3 cannot be placed on it with certainty; the CDR3 is given as TCRdb lists it. The rearrangement links TRBV7-2 to TRBJ1-1; the table calls TRBD1, which could not be checked here. Germline V gene lookup returns CDR1 SGHTA and CDR2 FQGNSA. Termini included, the CDR3 measures 13 amino acids. The CDR3 loop reads CASSANRGTEAFS.

Ten or more counts support this clonotype. The CDR3 sequence: CASSQEYNQPQHF. The CDR3 DNA sequence: TGCGCCAGCAGCCAAGAATACAATCAGCCCCAGCATTTT. V and J are TRBV4-1 and TRBJ1-5; no clear D. The germline V and J ends were trimmed by 0 bases and 3 bases, with 3 bases remaining between them. This CDR3 comprises 13 residues. Germline V gene data show CDR1 as MGHRA and CDR2 as YSYEKL.

The chain recombines TRBV7-2 with TRBJ2-3, with TRBD2 matching 10 bases. V lost 9 bases, J lost 5 bases, and 2 bases stayed unmatched. This CDR3 is built from 12 residues. Germline V gene sequence: CDR1 SGHTA, CDR2 FQGNSA. In nucleotides, the CDR3 is TGTGCCAGACGGACTAGCGGAGATACGCAGTATTTT. It yields the protein CARRTSGDTQYF.

This chain joins TRBV9 and TRBJ1-2, with D maybe TRBD1 (5 bases). CDR3 length: 15 residues. V lost 3 bases to trimming and J lost 4 bases, with 16 bases between them. The germline V gene has CDR1 SGDLS and CDR2 YYNGEE. CDR3 nucleotides: TGTGCCAGCAGCGAGGGACCCCAGGATGGCTATGGCTACACCTTC. Translation gives CASSEGPQDGYGYTF.

This clonotype has a count of ten or more. The genes are TRBV5-6 and TRBJ1-2; D gene uncertain. Per germline, CDR1 SGHDT and CDR2 YYEEEE. The germline V and J ends were trimmed by 1 base and 8 bases, with 12 bases remaining between them. The CDR3 sequence is 13 residues long. CDR3: CASSLTGEEGYTF. The CDR3 region has the DNA TGTGCCAGCAGCTTGACGGGAGAAGAAGGCTACACCTTC.

The CDR3 reads CASSLARRGSPLHF. The CDR3 bases are TGTGCCAGCAGCTTAGCAAGACGTGGTTCACCCCTCCACTTT. This rearrangement joins TRBV7-9 to TRBJ1-6; D remains ambiguous. Trimming took 0 bases from V and 9 from J, leaving 9 bases between them. This CDR3 is built from 14 residues. Germline V lookup: CDR1 SEHNR, CDR2 FQNEAQ (reference sequence).

Concerning this clonotype itself: A much larger clone lies one base from this, so it may be a read error. The V and J genes are TRBV28 and TRBJ2-3, with 8 bases identical to TRBD1. J gave up 2 bases and V 4 bases, and 2 bases lay outside the gene matches. The germline V gene has CDR1 MDHEN and CDR2 SYDVKM. The CDR3 sequence is 14 residues long. The CDR3 DNA is TGTGCCAGCAGTTGGACAGGGCCCACAGATACGCAGTATTTT. It yields the protein CASSWTGPTDTQYF.

The chain uses TRBV20-1 and TRBJ2-5; 9 bases are a match to TRBD2. With 6 bases clipped from V and 5 bases from J, the junction kept 7 bases outside the gene matches. This CDR3 comprises 13 residues. The germline gives CDR1 DFQATT, CDR2 SNEGSKA (reference sequence). The CDR3: CSAERGAAETQYF. The CDR3 coding sequence is TGCAGTGCGGAGCGGGGGGCGGCGGAGACCCAGTACTTC.

This clonotype was seen repeatedly, ten times or more. The chain carries TRBV5-1 and TRBJ1-1, with a weak D call TRBD1 (6 bases). This CDR3 spans 13 amino acids. The germline gives CDR1 SGHRS, CDR2 YFSETQ. Between the trimmed V and J ends, which lost 4 bases and 4 bases, there was a span of 11 bases. CDR3 nucleotide sequence: TGCGCCAGCAGCAAAGGGGGGTCCACTGAAGCTTTCTTT. Its translation is CASSKGGSTEAFF.

Ten or more counts support this clonotype. The chain couples TRBV5-5 to TRBJ1-5, with 7 bases fitting TRBD1. CDR1 SGHKS and CDR2 YYEKEE come from the germline V gene (reference sequence). V shed 0 bases and J 6 bases; nucleotides not matched to a gene: 9. This CDR3 region has 16 residues. CDR3 DNA: TGTGCCAGCAGCTTGGGACCCGACAGGGATAGTCAGCCCCAGCATTTT. Translation: CASSLGPDRDSQPQHF.

This clonotype has ten or more counts. The DNA of the CDR3 is TGTGCCAGCAGCCTGGGGGACCATTCACCCCTCCACTTT. It is translated as CASSLGDHSPLHF. The chain couples TRBV4-2 to TRBJ1-6; tentative D call: TRBD1 (5 bases). Germline-derived CDR1 and CDR2 are LGHNA and YNFKEQ. V was shortened by 4 bases and J by 8 bases, with 9 bases between the two germline ends. This CDR3 is 13 amino acids long.

This clonotype was seen many times. The chain has TRBV10-2 and TRBJ2-3; 10 bases fit TRBD2. The CDR3 extends over 16 amino acids. V lost 6 bases to trimming and J lost 4 bases; unmatched junction nucleotides: 10. The germline CDR1 and CDR2 sequences are WSHSY and SAAADI. The DNA of the CDR3 is TGCGCCAGCAGCCCGAGACTAGCGGGCCAAGCAGATACGCAGTATTTT. Translation: CASSPRLAGQADTQYF.

The chain employs TRBV10-3 and TRBJ1-1; a possible D gene is TRBD1 (6 bases). Germline CDR1 and CDR2: ENHRY and SYGVKD. V was cut by 10 bases and J by 3 bases, with 18 bases left in between. The CDR3 length is 14 residues. The chain's CDR3 is CATGQGRWDTEAFF. CDR3 nucleotides: TGTGCCACGGGGCAGGGGAGATGGGACACTGAAGCTTTCTTT.

The J gene is TRBJ1-3, the V gene TRBV7-3; D is possibly TRBD1 (5 bases). Germline CDR1 reads SGHTA; CDR2 reads FQGTGA. The CDR3 is 11 residues long. This chain's CDR3 is CAAKGGNTIYF. The CDR3 region has the DNA TGTGCGGCCAAGGGGGGAAACACCATATATTTT.

In this sample, this clonotype turned up many times. V usage is TRBV7-2 and J usage is TRBJ2-1, with TRBD1 matching 9 bases. Germline CDR1 reads SGHTA; CDR2 reads FQGNSA. This CDR3 is 14 amino acids long. Losses at the gene ends were 2 bases for V and 9 bases for J; bases not matched to a gene: 5. This CDR3 is CASSLWTGVGEQFF. CDR3 DNA: TGTGCCAGCAGCTTATGGACAGGGGTGGGTGAGCAGTTCTTC.

In its sample, this clonotype was seen a few times. This could be a read error, since a much larger clone is one nucleotide away. J is TRBJ2-1 and V is TRBV7-2; D is perhaps TRBD1 or TRBD2 (7 bases each). The V gene's germline CDR1 is SGHTA and CDR2 FQGNSA. The CDR3 totals 15 residues. CDR3 residues: CASGLAGGGRNEQFF. The CDR3 DNA reads TGTGCCAGCGGCTTAGCAGGGGGGGGCCGCAATGAGCAGTTCTTC.

This clonotype was recorded at least ten times. The gene calls are TRBV15 and TRBJ2-2; D may be TRBD2 (5 bases). V dropped 4 bases and J dropped 4 bases, with 16 bases sitting between them. This CDR3 is built from 16 residues. The germline CDR1 and CDR2 sequences are LNHNV and YYDKDF (reference sequence). DNA for the CDR3: TGTGCCACCAGCAAATCCAAACGGGGTTTCACCGGGGAGCTGTTTTTT. Translating gives CATSKSKRGFTGELFF.